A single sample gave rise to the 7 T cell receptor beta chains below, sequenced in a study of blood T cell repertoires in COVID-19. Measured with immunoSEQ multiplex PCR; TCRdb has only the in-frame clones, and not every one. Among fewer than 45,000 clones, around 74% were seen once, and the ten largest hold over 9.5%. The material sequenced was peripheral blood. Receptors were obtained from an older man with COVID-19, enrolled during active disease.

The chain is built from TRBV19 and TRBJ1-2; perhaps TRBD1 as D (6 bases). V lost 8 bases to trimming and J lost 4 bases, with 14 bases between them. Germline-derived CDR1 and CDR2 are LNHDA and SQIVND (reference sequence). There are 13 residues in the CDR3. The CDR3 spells CASGGARGYGYTF. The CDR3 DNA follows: TGTGCCAGTGGGGGCGCCCGGGGCTATGGCTACACCTTC.

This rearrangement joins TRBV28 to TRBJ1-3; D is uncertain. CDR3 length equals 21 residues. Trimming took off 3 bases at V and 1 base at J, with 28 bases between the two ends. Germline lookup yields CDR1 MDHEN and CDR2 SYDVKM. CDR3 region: CASSLEAGRPRQVGSGNTIYF. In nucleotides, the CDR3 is TGTGCCAGCAGTTTGGAGGCCGGGAGACCGCGCCAAGTGGGATCTGGAAACACCATATATTTT.

The CDR3 coding sequence is TGCGCCAGCAGCCCCGTCTCTAGCGATGAGCAGTTCTTC. Its translation: CASSPVSSDEQFF. This chain uses TRBV5-1 with TRBJ2-1; tentative D call: TRBD2 (6 bases). The CDR3 runs 13 residues. Per germline, CDR1 SGHRS and CDR2 YFSETQ. Trimming cost V 4 bases and J 8 bases, with 13 bases left between them.

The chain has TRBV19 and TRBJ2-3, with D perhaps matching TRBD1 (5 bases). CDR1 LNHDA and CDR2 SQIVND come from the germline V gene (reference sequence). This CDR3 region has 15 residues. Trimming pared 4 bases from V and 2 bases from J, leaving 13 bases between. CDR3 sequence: CASSKGLTATDTQYF. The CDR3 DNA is TGTGCCAGTAGTAAGGGGCTGACTGCCACAGATACGCAGTATTTT. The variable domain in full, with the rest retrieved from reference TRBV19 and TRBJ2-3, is DGGITQSPKYLFRKEGQNVTLSCEQNLNHDAMYWYRQDPGQGLRLIYYSQIVNDFQKGDIAEGYSVSREKKESFPLTVTSAQKNPTAFYLCASSKGLTATDTQYFGPGTRLTVL.

The CDR3 here is CASSLTGNSEAFF. CDR3 bases: TGTGCCAGCAGCTTGACAGGAAATTCTGAAGCTTTCTTT. This chain connects TRBV9 to TRBJ1-1, with D possibly TRBD1 on 6 matching bases. Trimming took off 4 bases at V and 6 bases at J, with 13 bases between the two ends. Per germline, CDR1 SGDLS and CDR2 YYNGEE. The CDR3 has 13 amino acids.

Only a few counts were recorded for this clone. The CDR3 is CASSIAAAYTDTQYF. The CDR3 DNA reads TGTGCCAGTAGTATAGCCGCGGCTTACACAGATACGCAGTATTTT. The rearrangement links TRBV19 to TRBJ2-3; unclear D gene. Germline V gene lookup returns CDR1 LNHDA and CDR2 SQIVND (reference sequence). The CDR3 totals 15 residues. Trimming removed 1 base at V and 2 bases at J, with 10 bases between.

CDR3: CASIEAGGAYNEQFF. The CDR3 bases are TGCGCCAGCATTGAAGCGGGAGGGGCCTACAATGAGCAGTTCTTC. The chain couples TRBV5-1 to TRBJ2-1; the match to TRBD2 covers 10 bases. V lost 6 bases, J lost 2 bases, and 5 bases stayed unmatched. CDR1 is SGHRS and CDR2 is YFSETQ in the germline V gene. This CDR3 has 15 residues.